Listed below are T cell receptor beta chains from one sample, sequenced in a study of blood T cells in healthy people across ages. TCRdb reprocessed the 5' RACE reads via MiXCR and lists one record per CDR3 protein. The sample lists about 670,000 distinct CDR3 sequences; roughly half were seen once. The sequencing sample was made of blood. These receptors were collected from a woman of 80 years or more in good health. CDR3s include the opening cysteine and the closing phenylalanine or tryptophan. D genes are given only for firm matches. Some rows have no size entry. The others give once, few or many, or a class for an expanded clone.

many	TRBV5-1	-	TRBJ1-4	CASSLLATNEKLFF	TGCGCCAGCAGCTTGCTTGCAACTAATGAAAAACTGTTTTTT
many	TRBV29-1	-	TRBJ2-1	CSAQQGGYEQFF	TGCAGCGCTCAACAGGGTGGGTACGAGCAGTTCTTC
once	TRBV28	-	TRBJ1-4	CASSLQKGVEKLFF	TGTGCCAGCAGTTTACAGAAGGGTGTTGAAAAACTGTTTTTT
many	TRBV5-1	TRBD2	TRBJ2-7	CASSLVASGVTYEQYF	TGCGCCAGCAGCTTGGTGGCTAGCGGAGTAACCTACGAGCAGTACTTC
many	TRBV5-1	TRBD1	TRBJ2-3	CASSLGPGQGAGDTQYF	TGCGCCAGCAGCTTGGGCCCGGGACAGGGGGCCGGAGATACGCAGTATTTT
few	TRBV24-1	-	TRBJ2-3	CATSDLNGGSWGTDTQYF	TGTGCCACCAGTGATTTGAATGGGGGGAGCTGGGGCACAGATACGCAGTATTTT
many	TRBV24-1	-	TRBJ2-5	CATSDLRGSETQYF	TGTGCCACCAGTGATTTGAGGGGATCCGAGACCCAGTACTTC
-	TRBV5-1	-	TRBJ2-5	CAGSLVLQETQYF	TGCGCCGGCAGCTTGGTCCTCCAAGAGACCCAGTACTTC
-	TRBV3-1	TRBD2	TRBJ2-7	CASKTGPGGSLHEQYF	TGTGCCAGCAAAACTGGCCCGGGAGGCTCTCTTCACGAGCAGTACTTC
many	TRBV9	TRBD2	TRBJ2-1	CASSVASLAGEQFF	TGTGCCAGCAGCGTAGCCAGCCTAGCGGGCGAGCAGTTCTTC
-	TRBV7-2	-	TRBJ2-7	CASSSPWAGLYEQYF	TGTGCCAGCAGCTCACCCTGGGCAGGGCTCTACGAGCAGTACTTC
-	TRBV5-1	-	TRBJ2-3	CASSVARDGGTSTDTQYF	TGCGCCAGCAGCGTTGCCCGGGACGGAGGTACTAGCACAGATACGCAGTATTTT
once	TRBV20-1	TRBD2	TRBJ2-1	CSAYPLTVSGGSYNEQFF	TGCAGTGCTTACCCTCTTACCGTTAGCGGGGGGTCCTACAATGAGCAGTTCTTC
-	TRBV5-1	TRBD2	TRBJ2-7	CASSLGIAGAFFYEQYF	TGCGCCAGCAGCTTGGGGATAGCGGGAGCGTTCTTCTACGAGCAGTACTTC
-	TRBV30	-	TRBJ1-4	CAWSPGGVSNEKLFF	TGTGCCTGGAGTCCTGGGGGGGTGTCGAATGAAAAACTGTTTTTT
-	TRBV29-1	-	TRBJ2-1	CSVGDRATHEQFF	TGCAGCGTTGGAGACAGAGCAACACATGAGCAGTTCTTC
-	TRBV5-1	-	TRBJ2-1	CASSWGKVGEQFF	TGCGCCAGCAGCTGGGGGAAGGTTGGGGAGCAGTTCTTC
once	TRBV12-3/TRBV12-4	TRBD2	TRBJ2-3	CASSGRAASTDTQYF	TGTGCCAGCAGTGGGAGGGCGGCTAGCACAGATACGCAGTATTTT
many	TRBV20-1	-	TRBJ2-3	CSARGVNPDTQYF	TGCAGTGCTAGGGGGGTCAATCCAGATACGCAGTATTTT
many	TRBV10-3	TRBD1	TRBJ2-5	CAISEGTGPQETQYF	TGTGCCATCAGTGAGGGGACAGGTCCGCAAGAGACCCAGTACTTC
-	TRBV18	TRBD1	TRBJ2-1	CASSPGQGETETQFF	TGTGCCAGCTCCCCTGGACAGGGTGAGACGGAGACCCAGTTCTTC
few	TRBV27	TRBD1	TRBJ2-7	CASSPTGDRLYEQYF	TGTGCCAGCAGTCCCACCGGGGACAGACTGTACGAGCAGTACTTC
-	TRBV4-3	-	TRBJ2-4	CASSQEPTGNIQYF	TGCGCCAGCAGCCAAGAACCCACGGGGAACATTCAGTACTTC
-	TRBV15	-	TRBJ2-5	CATSRDSGPGSETQYF	TGTGCCACCAGCAGAGACTCGGGCCCCGGGTCAGAGACCCAGTACTTC
few	TRBV20-1	TRBD1	TRBJ2-2	CSTLDRDTGELFF	TGCAGTACTTTGGACAGGGACACCGGGGAGCTGTTTTTT
-	TRBV9	-	TRBJ2-5	CASSERTGTSQETQYF	TGTGCCAGCAGCGAACGAACAGGGACATCCCAAGAGACCCAGTACTTC
-	TRBV9	-	TRBJ2-1	CASSVERGRTHEQFF	TGTGCCAGCAGCGTAGAACGAGGTAGGACGCATGAGCAGTTCTTC
-	TRBV2	-	TRBJ2-7	CASGDLSYEQYF	TGTGCCAGCGGGGATCTATCCTACGAGCAGTACTTC
many	TRBV6-6	-	TRBJ1-2	CASSAQELVANYGYTF	TGTGCCAGCAGTGCTCAGGAACTTGTTGCTAACTATGGCTACACCTTC
-	TRBV27	TRBD1	TRBJ1-5	CASSVDRERPQHF	TGTGCCAGCAGTGTCGACAGGGAAAGGCCCCAGCATTTT
many	TRBV5-1	-	TRBJ2-3	CASGSGSTDTQYF	TGCGCCAGCGGATCAGGTAGCACAGATACGCAGTATTTT
few	TRBV7-2	-	TRBJ2-1	CASSLRGQGRSEQFF	TGTGCCAGCAGCTTAAGGGGTCAGGGTCGAAGTGAGCAGTTCTTC
-	TRBV30	-	TRBJ2-1	CAWSPTRVNEQFF	TGTGCCTGGAGTCCCACCCGAGTCAATGAGCAGTTCTTC
-	TRBV20-1	-	TRBJ1-2	CSAREEAGNYGYTF	TGCAGTGCTAGAGAGGAGGCGGGGAATTATGGCTACACCTTC
few	TRBV28	-	TRBJ1-2	CASSFLGAGYGYTF	TGTGCCAGCAGTTTTTTGGGGGCGGGCTATGGCTACACCTTC
-	TRBV5-1	TRBD1	TRBJ1-1	CASSLGTGGSGTEAFF	TGCGCCAGCAGCTTAGGGACAGGGGGCTCAGGCACTGAAGCTTTCTTT
many	TRBV29-1	TRBD2	TRBJ2-7	CSVVRGASYEQYF	TGCAGCGTTGTGCGGGGGGCCTCCTACGAGCAGTACTTC
-	TRBV29-1	-	TRBJ2-7	CSVGQPPDEQYF	TGCAGCGTGGGACAACCGCCTGACGAGCAGTACTTC
-	TRBV4-1	TRBD1	TRBJ2-5	CASSLTGAGETQYF	TGCGCCAGCAGCCTGACAGGGGCGGGGGAGACCCAGTACTTC
-	TRBV5-1	TRBD2	TRBJ2-7	CASSAGLARHEQYF	TGCGCCAGCAGCGCGGGACTAGCGAGACACGAGCAGTACTTC
few	TRBV12-3/TRBV12-4	-	TRBJ2-1	CASSFTLSYNEQFF	TGTGCCAGCAGTTTCACCCTATCCTACAATGAGCAGTTCTTC
many	TRBV2	-	TRBJ2-5	CASTEPLRLETQYF	TGTGCCAGCACTGAACCTCTGCGTTTGGAGACCCAGTACTTC
-	TRBV12-3/TRBV12-4	TRBD2	TRBJ2-5	CASSRGSSGSGETQYF	TGTGCCAGCAGTCGGGGGTCTAGCGGGAGCGGCGAGACCCAGTACTTC
few	TRBV18	-	TRBJ2-6	CASSPNSGANVLTF	TGTGCCAGCTCACCAAACTCTGGGGCCAACGTCCTGACTTTC
many	TRBV20-1	-	TRBJ2-3	CSAPRGGGTDTQYF	TGCAGTGCCCCGAGGGGAGGTGGCACAGATACGCAGTATTTT
-	TRBV6-5	TRBD1	TRBJ2-2	CASSYLGQAARGRELFF	TGTGCCAGCAGTTACTTGGGACAGGCGGCCCGTGGCAGGGAGCTGTTTTTT
-	TRBV29-1	TRBD1	TRBJ2-5	CSGRQGNQETQYF	TGCAGCGGCCGACAGGGAAACCAAGAGACCCAGTACTTC
-	TRBV7-9	TRBD1	TRBJ1-1	CASSSPQGAMNTEAFF	TGTGCCAGCAGCTCCCCACAGGGGGCTATGAACACTGAAGCTTTCTTT
-	TRBV9	-	TRBJ1-5	CASSVDEDQPQHF	TGTGCCAGCAGCGTAGATGAGGATCAGCCCCAGCATTTT